Presented here are 22 T cell receptor beta chains from one specimen sequenced in a study of shared clonotypes between healthy human individuals. Sequencing used immunoSEQ multiplex PCR; TCRdb keeps in-frame clones, though not all of them. Of more than 450,000 clones detected, approximately 79% appear once; the ten largest clones hold 10% to 15%. The specimen was PBMCs. All receptors come from a woman in her forties in good health. Some clones in this sample may be carry-over from other donors' samples.

CDR3 amino acids: CASSFPGTSVYEQYF. The CDR3 coding sequence is TGTGCCAGCAGTTTCCCCGGGACTAGCGTCTACGAGCAGTACTTC. The chain couples TRBV28 to TRBJ2-7, with 10 bases matching TRBD2. Losses at the gene ends were 3 bases for V and 3 bases for J; bases not matched to a gene: 5. Germline CDR1 and CDR2: MDHEN and SYDVKM. The CDR3 contains 15 residues.

The rearrangement links TRBV7-9 to TRBJ2-5; D is possibly TRBD1 or TRBD2 (5 bases each). V lost 1 base, J lost 3 bases, and 21 bases lay in between. There are 18 residues in the CDR3. The V gene's germline CDR1 is SEHNR and CDR2 FQNEAQ (reference sequence). CDR3 DNA: TGTGCCAGCAGCTTAGTTTGGGATGCGGGTAGGGGCGAAGAGACCCAGTACTTC. This sequence encodes CASSLVWDAGRGEETQYF.

The chain recombines TRBV7-2 with TRBJ2-4, with 8 bases fitting TRBD2. Trimming removed 5 bases from V and 1 base from J; junction bases left unmatched: 7. CDR1 is SGHTA, CDR2 FQGNSA, per germline. CDR3 size: 16 residues. In nucleotides, the CDR3 is TGTGCCAGCAGCCCGGGGGGGCTCGGGGCCAAAAACATTCAGTACTTC. Amino acids: CASSPGGLGAKNIQYF.

The J gene is TRBJ2-7, the V gene TRBV28, with TRBD2 matching 12 bases. CDR1 and CDR2 from the germline V gene are MDHEN and SYDVKM. CDR3 length equals 15 residues. The ends lost 5 bases at V and 4 bases at J; junction bases unmatched: 6. For the CDR3, the DNA is TGTGCCAGCAGTCCCTTACTAGCGGGAGGTTACGAGCAGTACTTC. Its translation: CASSPLLAGGYEQYF.

This chain connects TRBV7-9 to TRBJ2-3; D is undetermined. Germline V gene lookup returns CDR1 SEHNR and CDR2 FQNEAQ (reference sequence). This CDR3 spans 10 amino acids. V was shortened by 7 bases and J by 5 bases, with 4 bases between the two germline ends. The CDR3 bases are TGTGCCAGCATGGGAGATACGCAGTATTTT. Residues: CASMGDTQYF.

This chain connects TRBV7-8 to TRBJ1-1; 7 nucleotides match TRBD1. Per the germline V gene, CDR1 is SGHVS and CDR2 is FQNEAQ. V dropped 1 base and J dropped 1; count of bases not matched to a gene: 3. The CDR3 sequence is 15 residues long. CDR3: CASSLEGTENTEAFF. The CDR3 nucleotides read TGTGCCAGCAGCTTAGAAGGGACAGAGAACACTGAAGCTTTCTTT.

CDR3 protein: CASSPDRYYNEQFF. The CDR3 bases are TGTGCCAGCAGCCCAGACAGGTACTACAATGAGCAGTTCTTC. The chain uses TRBV7-2 and TRBJ2-1, with a tentative D call TRBD1 (6 bases). The V and J ends lost 5 bases and 3 bases respectively, with 11 bases between them. The germline V gene encodes CDR1 SGHTA and CDR2 FQGNSA. The CDR3 is made up of 14 amino acids.

This clone appeared a few times. The chain is built from TRBV28 and TRBJ2-7, with 7 positions matching TRBD2. Germline CDR1 is MDHEN and CDR2 is SYDVKM. The CDR3 is 12 amino acids. J gave up 2 bases and V 7 bases, and 2 bases lay outside the gene matches. In nucleotides, the CDR3 is TGTGCCAGCAACGGACTAGCCTACGAGCAGTACTTC. Translating it yields CASNGLAYEQYF.

This chain links TRBV15 with TRBJ2-1; D remains ambiguous. The CDR3 loop spans 13 amino acids. Trimming took 2 bases from V and 5 from J, leaving 7 bases between them. CDR1 is LNHNV, CDR2 YYDKDF, per germline (reference sequence). Here the CDR3 DNA reads TGTGCCACCAGCAGAAGGTTCAACAATGAGCAGTTCTTC. Amino acids: CATSRRFNNEQFF.

V usage is TRBV28 and J usage is TRBJ1-2, with TRBD1 matching 7 bases. The V segment lost 8 bases and the J segment 0 bases; nucleotides outside the gene matches: 15. Germline-derived CDR1 and CDR2 are MDHEN and SYDVKM. CDR3 size: 17 residues. CDR3 nucleotide sequence: TGTGCCAGCCTGGGGGGGACAGTTTATATAGCTAACTATGGCTACACCTTC. Its protein product is CASLGGTVYIANYGYTF.

V is TRBV29-1 and J is TRBJ2-1; the D is unclear. Germline CDR1 and CDR2: SQVTM and ANQGSEA. CDR3 length: 13 amino acids. V was pared by 3 bases and J by 5 bases, with 11 bases between. The CDR3 loop reads CSVDGLKNNEQFF. Here the CDR3 DNA reads TGCAGCGTTGACGGGTTAAAAAACAATGAGCAGTTCTTC.

The CDR3 nucleotides are TGTGCCAGTAGTAACCCGGGACAGGGGAACACCGGGGAGCTGTTTTTT. This codes for CASSNPGQGNTGELFF. The J gene is TRBJ2-2, the V gene TRBV19; 9 nucleotides agree with TRBD1. In germline, CDR1 is LNHDA, CDR2 SQIVND (reference sequence). Losses at the gene ends were 4 bases for V and 1 base for J; bases not matched to a gene: 4. This CDR3 contains 16 residues.

The chain couples TRBV18 to TRBJ1-1; TRBD1 aligns across 8 bases. CDR3 size: 14 residues. The V segment lost 2 bases and the J segment 8 bases; nucleotides outside the gene matches: 7. Germline-derived CDR1 and CDR2 are KGHSH and LQKENI. The CDR3 bases are TGTGCCAGCTCACCAGACGGACAGGGCCTGGAAGCTTTCTTT. This translates into CASSPDGQGLEAFF. Combining the CDR3 with reference TRBV18 and TRBJ1-1 gives the whole variable domain NAGVMQNPRHLVRRRGQEARLRCSPMKGHSHVYWYRQLPEEGLKFMVYLQKENIIDESGMPKERFSAEFPKEGPSILRIQQVVRGDSAAYFCASSPDGQGLEAFFGQGTRLTVV.

A single count supports this clone. The chain combines TRBV2 with TRBJ2-3; 11 bases fit TRBD1. Germline V gives CDR1 SNHLY, CDR2 FYNNEI. V shed 4 bases, J shed 5 bases, and the junction held 2 bases outside the gene matches. This CDR3 is 14 amino acids long. The CDR3 spells CASSGTGGLDTQYF. CDR3 nucleotide sequence: TGTGCCAGCAGTGGGACAGGGGGCTTAGATACGCAGTATTTT.

This clone was counted many times. The V and J genes are TRBV5-1 and TRBJ2-1; 11 nucleotides match TRBD2. The CDR3 is 16 residues long. The V segment lost 4 bases and the J segment 1 base; nucleotides outside the gene matches: 4. Germline V gene lookup returns CDR1 SGHRS and CDR2 YFSETQ. CDR3 sequence (DNA): TGCGCCAGCAGCCGAATAGCGGGAGGGTCCTACAATGAGCAGTTCTTC. Its protein product is CASSRIAGGSYNEQFF.

V is TRBV18 and J is TRBJ1-3; no definite D call. The germline V gene has CDR1 KGHSH and CDR2 LQKENI. With 3 bases removed from V and 1 base from J, the gap between germline ends came to 13 bases. The CDR3 length is 16 residues. The CDR3 reads CASSPSNTVSGNTIYF. CDR3 coding DNA: TGTGCCAGCTCACCCAGTAACACGGTTTCTGGAAACACCATATATTTT.

The chain couples TRBV7-2 to TRBJ1-1; 7 bases are a match to TRBD1. The V gene end was trimmed by 5 bases and the J gene end by 0 bases; junction bases not matched to a gene: 9. The length of the CDR3 is 16 residues. CDR1 SGHTA and CDR2 FQGNSA come from the germline V gene. The CDR3 nucleotides are TGTGCCAGCAGCCCGCGGACAGGAGCAATGAACACTGAAGCTTTCTTT. Its protein is CASSPRTGAMNTEAFF.

This clone appeared a few times. V usage is TRBV29-1 and J usage is TRBJ2-1; D perhaps matches TRBD2 (6 bases). Trimming cost V 4 bases and J 4 bases, with 14 bases left between them. Germline-derived CDR1 and CDR2 are SQVTM and ANQGSEA. The CDR3 length is 14 residues. CDR3 residues: CSVGPSGGYNEQFF. The CDR3 DNA reads as TGCAGCGTTGGCCCCAGCGGAGGGTACAATGAGCAGTTCTTC.

The count of this clone is one. The chain carries TRBV10-3 and TRBJ2-1, with TRBD1 matching 7 bases. CDR1 ENHRY and CDR2 SYGVKD come from the germline V gene. The V gene end was trimmed by 6 bases and the J gene end by 8 bases; junction bases not matched to a gene: 13. CDR3 length: 15 residues. The CDR3 is CAIREDRSVMDEQFF. Here the CDR3 DNA reads TGTGCCATCAGAGAGGACAGGAGTGTGATGGATGAGCAGTTCTTC.

The J gene is TRBJ2-5, the V gene TRBV15, with D tentatively TRBD1 (6 bases). Trimming took 0 bases from V and 4 from J, leaving 12 bases between them. There are 15 residues in the CDR3. Germline V gene data show CDR1 as LNHNV and CDR2 as YYDKDF (reference sequence). DNA of the CDR3: TGTGCCACCAGCAGAGATCAGGGGTGGGGAGAGACCCAGTACTTC. It specifies CATSRDQGWGETQYF.

The chain combines TRBV5-4 with TRBJ2-7; D might be TRBD2 (6 bases). Per germline, CDR1 SGHNT and CDR2 YYREEE (reference sequence). This CDR3 comprises 16 residues. V lost 0 bases and J lost 0, with 13 bases in between. In DNA form, the CDR3 reads TGTGCCAGCAGCTTGGATGAGCGGGCAAGCTCCTACGAGCAGTACTTC. Its protein product is CASSLDERASSYEQYF.

The V and J genes are TRBV5-1 and TRBJ2-7; 12 bases match TRBD2. The V gene end was trimmed by 0 bases and the J gene end by 3 bases; junction bases not matched to a gene: 4. Germline V gene data show CDR1 as SGHRS and CDR2 as YFSETQ. This CDR3 comprises 16 residues. The CDR3 here is CASSLAGLAGFYEQYF. As DNA, the CDR3 is TGCGCCAGCAGCTTGGCCGGACTAGCGGGGTTCTACGAGCAGTACTTC.